Listed here are 32 T cell receptor beta chains from one sample, sequenced in a study of blood T cell repertoires in COVID-19. The repertoire was sequenced with immunoSEQ multiplex PCR; TCRdb's copy has only in-frame clones and lacks some. Here the sample spans about 100,000 clones, approximately 87% being singletons. Input material: peripheral blood. The receptors shown here come from a human donor in a cohort sampled during active COVID-19.

The chain combines TRBV6-5 with TRBJ1-5, with TRBD1 identical over 9 bases. This CDR3 contains 13 residues. J was trimmed by 6 bases and V by 8 bases; bases with no gene match: 5. In germline, CDR1 is MNHEY, CDR2 SVGAGI. CDR3 DNA sequence: TGTGCCAGCCGCGGGACAGGGAGTCAGCCCCAGCATTTT. Translating it yields CASRGTGSQPQHF.

In its sample, this clone was seen a few times. The chain couples TRBV4-1 to TRBJ2-5; 10 nucleotides agree with TRBD2. Looked up from germline, CDR1 is MGHRA and CDR2 is YSYEKL. The V gene end was trimmed by 1 base and the J gene end by 3 bases; junction bases not matched to a gene: 5. This CDR3 region has 16 residues. CDR3 amino acids: CASSQVWLAGEETQYF. Written as DNA, the CDR3 is TGCGCCAGCAGCCAAGTTTGGCTAGCGGGAGAAGAGACCCAGTACTTC.

This chain links TRBV7-9 with TRBJ2-7; D is possibly TRBD2 (6 bases). This CDR3 has 13 residues. With 6 bases removed from V and 2 bases from J, the gap between germline ends came to 11 bases. The V gene's germline CDR1 is SEHNR and CDR2 FQNEAQ (reference sequence). The CDR3 protein is CASSPRRAYEQYF. As DNA, the CDR3 is TGTGCCAGCAGTCCCCGGAGGGCCTACGAGCAGTACTTC.

V is TRBV24-1 and J is TRBJ2-1, with D possibly TRBD1 on 6 matching bases. Germline V gives CDR1 KGHDR, CDR2 SFDVKD. Trimming stripped 4 bases from V and 6 bases from J, with 9 bases between. This CDR3 comprises 13 residues. DNA for the CDR3: TGTGCCACCAGTGACGCCAGGGGCAATGAGCAGTTCTTC. Residues: CATSDARGNEQFF.

The chain has TRBV11-2 and TRBJ1-4; D is perhaps TRBD1 (5 bases). The length of the CDR3 is 14 residues. Trimming removed 5 bases at V and 9 bases at J, with 16 bases between. Germline V lookup: CDR1 SGHAT, CDR2 FQNNGV. The CDR3, as DNA: TGTGCCAGCAGCCCACCGAAGGGGAGGCAAAAACTGTTTTTT. This codes for CASSPPKGRQKLFF.

The DNA of the CDR3 is TGTGCCAGCAGCGTAGAAGAGTTTAGCGGGAAGTACAATGAGCAGTTCTTC. Amino acid sequence: CASSVEEFSGKYNEQFF. The chain is built from TRBV9 and TRBJ2-1; 8 bases are shared with TRBD2. The CDR3 is 17 residues long. V lost 0 bases to trimming and J lost 4 bases; unmatched junction nucleotides: 9. Per germline, CDR1 SGDLS and CDR2 YYNGEE.

The gene calls are TRBV7-7 and TRBJ1-4; D is perhaps TRBD1 (6 bases). The germline CDR1 and CDR2 sequences are SSHAT and FNYEAQ (reference sequence). V was shortened by 5 bases and J by 5 bases, with 9 bases between the two germline ends. The CDR3 is made up of 13 amino acids. The CDR3 loop reads CASSGQPNEKLFF. The CDR3 nucleotides read TGTGCCAGCAGCGGACAGCCAAATGAAAAACTGTTTTTT.

The V gene is TRBV6-2 or TRBV6-3, the J gene TRBJ2-6, with D maybe TRBD2 (6 bases). The ends were cut back, 0 bases at V and 3 bases at J, with 9 bases in the middle. Germline assignment: CDR1 MNHEY and CDR2 SVGEGT. This CDR3 spans 16 amino acids. This CDR3 reads CASSYSGGYGANVLTF. The CDR3 DNA reads TGTGCCAGCAGTTACTCTGGGGGGTATGGGGCCAACGTCCTGACTTTC.

The table lists this clone with a few counts. The chain couples TRBV7-2 to TRBJ2-7; TRBD1 matches 8 bases. The CDR3 is 14 residues long. Germline V gene data show CDR1 as SGHTA and CDR2 as FQGNSA. J gave up 5 bases and V 5 bases, and 8 bases lay outside the gene matches. CDR3 in DNA: TGTGCCAGCAGCCCCCAGGGGGCGCGGGACGAGCAGTACTTC. Translating it yields CASSPQGARDEQYF.

This clone was seen once. The chain links TRBV30 to TRBJ1-2; TRBD1 agrees at 10 bases. Trimming took 7 bases from V and 6 from J; bases not matched to a gene: 5. In germline, CDR1 is GTSNPN, CDR2 SVGIG (reference sequence). The CDR3 spans 12 residues. CDR3 coding DNA: TGTGCCTCGAGACAGGGGGCAGATGGCTACACCTTC. It specifies CASRQGADGYTF.

This clone was seen a single time. This chain links TRBV19 with TRBJ1-5; no firm D call. CDR1 and CDR2 from the germline V gene are LNHDA and SQIVND (reference sequence). This CDR3 has 18 residues. V was pared by 5 bases and J by 0 bases, with 20 bases between. CDR3 nucleotide sequence: TGTGCCAGTAGTGACCGGGCTACGGACTTTCTTAGCAATCAGCCCCAGCATTTT. Amino acids: CASSDRATDFLSNQPQHF.

V usage is TRBV21-1 and J usage is TRBJ2-7; TRBD2 is taken as the D call from the table, unchecked against the DNA. TRBV21-1 is flagged as a pseudogene. CDR3 length equals 14 residues. The CDR3: CASSDPYRGYEQYF. The DNA for the CDR3 is TGTGCCAGCAGCGATCCCTATAGAGGTTACGAGCAGTACTTC.

This chain joins TRBV14 and TRBJ2-5; weak D call: TRBD1 (6 bases). The CDR3 has 17 amino acids. Germline V gene data show CDR1 as SGHDN and CDR2 as FVKESK. Trimming removed 4 bases at V and 4 bases at J, with 22 bases between. CDR3: CASSPMAPTGTGETQYF. The CDR3 DNA is TGTGCCAGCAGCCCAATGGCCCCGACAGGTACGGGAGAGACCCAGTACTTC.

This clone appeared a single time. The rearrangement uses TRBV19 and TRBJ1-1, with D maybe TRBD1 (5 bases). Deletions cut 5 bases from V and 4 bases from J, with 14 bases between. The CDR3 contains 14 residues. Per the germline V gene, CDR1 is LNHDA and CDR2 is SQIVND (reference sequence). The CDR3 DNA is TGTGCCAGTAGTGTGCTAGGGGCAGGCACTGAAGCTTTCTTT. It specifies CASSVLGAGTEAFF.

This rearrangement joins TRBV7-2 to TRBJ1-5, with a tentative D call TRBD1 (6 bases). Trimming removed 3 bases from V and 4 bases from J, with 13 bases in between. The CDR3 extends over 15 amino acids. Germline V gene sequence: CDR1 SGHTA, CDR2 FQGNSA. In DNA form, the CDR3 reads TGTGCCAGCAGCTTGCATGGGACAATAAATCAGCCCCAGCATTTT. Translation: CASSLHGTINQPQHF.

The V and J genes are TRBV7-2 and TRBJ1-2; D possibly corresponds to TRBD1 (5 bases). Trimming stripped 1 base from V and 5 bases from J, with 8 bases between. The CDR3 is 13 residues long. Germline lookup yields CDR1 SGHTA and CDR2 FQGNSA. CDR3 nucleotides: TGTGCCAGCAGCTTAGTAGGGGAATATGGCTACACCTTC. Residues: CASSLVGEYGYTF.

The V and J genes are TRBV30 and TRBJ2-7; no clear D. Germline CDR1 and CDR2: GTSNPN and SVGIG (reference sequence). This CDR3 is built from 11 residues. V lost 2 bases and J 5 bases, leaving 7 bases between the germline ends. In DNA, the CDR3 is TGTGCCTGGAGTCTGGGCCACGAGCAGTACTTC. This encodes CAWSLGHEQYF.

The rearrangement links TRBV10-3 to TRBJ1-1; 7 bases agree with TRBD1. This CDR3 comprises 13 residues. Trimming cost V 10 bases and J 3 bases; bases outside gene matches: 8. The germline V gene encodes CDR1 ENHRY and CDR2 SYGVKD. This CDR3 reads CATSPTGDTEAFF. CDR3 DNA sequence: TGTGCCACCTCCCCCACAGGGGACACTGAAGCTTTCTTT.

The V gene is TRBV15, the J gene TRBJ2-7; the D gene is possibly TRBD1 (6 bases). This CDR3 comprises 15 residues. The germline gives CDR1 LNHNV, CDR2 YYDKDF (reference sequence). Trimming removed 3 bases at V and 0 bases at J, with 12 bases between. The CDR3 region has the DNA TGTGCCACCAGCAGCCCACGACAGGACTCCTACGAGCAGTACTTC. Translation gives CATSSPRQDSYEQYF.

The chain employs TRBV7-9 and TRBJ1-2, with D unresolved. CDR3 length equals 16 residues. Germline V gene data show CDR1 as SEHNR and CDR2 as FQNEAQ (reference sequence). V shed 7 bases and J shed 7 bases, with 25 bases lying between them. CDR3 sequence: CASNKPTLSVSSGYTF. The DNA for the CDR3 is TGTGCCAGCAATAAGCCCACCCTGTCTGTTTCAAGTGGCTACACCTTC.

The V gene is TRBV27, the J gene TRBJ2-3; 7 positions match TRBD2. V shed 3 bases, J shed 3 bases, and the junction held 6 bases outside the gene matches. The length of the CDR3 is 15 residues. Germline V gene sequence: CDR1 MNHEY, CDR2 SMNVEV (reference sequence). The CDR3 DNA is TGTGCCAGCAGTTTGTGGCGGGAGAGGACAGATACGCAGTATTTT. This translates into CASSLWRERTDTQYF.

The V gene is TRBV3-1 (or the pseudogene TRBV3-2), the J gene TRBJ1-1; D is unresolved. Trimming cost V 7 bases and J 0 bases, with 12 bases left between them. From germline, CDR1 is LGHDT and CDR2 YNNKEL (reference sequence). This CDR3 region has 14 residues. DNA of the CDR3: TGTGCCAGCATCCCAAGCGGGGTGAACACTGAAGCTTTCTTT. Translation: CASIPSGVNTEAFF.

This clone was found once. The genes are TRBV19 and TRBJ1-6; D uncertain. This CDR3 contains 12 residues. V lost 5 bases and J lost 6, with 5 bases in between. Germline-derived CDR1 and CDR2 are LNHDA and SQIVND (reference sequence). CDR3 nucleotide sequence: TGTGCCAGTAGTCCATCTAATTCACCCCTCCACTTT. It translates to CASSPSNSPLHF. Filled out from reference TRBV19 and TRBJ1-6, the complete variable domain reads DGGITQSPKYLFRKEGQNVTLSCEQNLNHDAMYWYRQDPGQGLRLIYYSQIVNDFQKGDIAEGYSVSREKKESFPLTVTSAQKNPTAFYLCASSPSNSPLHFGNGTRLTVT.

This clone has more than one count but fewer than ten. The chain couples TRBV11-2 to TRBJ2-7; 11 positions agree with TRBD1. V trimming: 5 bases; J trimming: 3 bases; junction bases outside the gene matches: 9. The CDR3 contains 16 residues. Per germline, CDR1 SGHAT and CDR2 FQNNGV. The CDR3 reads CASSTGTGGIVYEQYF. The CDR3 nucleotides are TGTGCCAGCAGCACGGGGACAGGGGGGATTGTCTACGAGCAGTACTTC.

J is TRBJ1-2 and V is TRBV10-3; 11 nucleotides match TRBD1. CDR1 and CDR2 (germline): ENHRY, SYGVKD. CDR3 size: 12 residues. Trimming at V came to 4 bases and at J to 9 bases, leaving 1 base not matched to a gene. In DNA form, the CDR3 reads TGTGCCATCAGTGGGACAGGGGGCAGCTACACCTTC. Translating gives CAISGTGGSYTF.

This sequence joins TRBV28 and TRBJ2-7; the D gene is possibly TRBD1 (5 bases). This CDR3 is 13 amino acids long. V was pared by 5 bases and J by 5 bases, with 13 bases between. Looked up from germline, CDR1 is MDHEN and CDR2 is SYDVKM. The CDR3 DNA follows: TGTGCCAGCAGTCCCCGACAGAACCACGAGCAGTACTTC. Translated, it gives CASSPRQNHEQYF.

This chain connects TRBV7-2 to TRBJ1-4, with TRBD1 matching 9 bases. This CDR3 spans 16 amino acids. Per the germline V gene, CDR1 is SGHTA and CDR2 is FQGNSA. The V segment lost 1 base and the J segment 8 bases; nucleotides outside the gene matches: 8. The DNA for the CDR3 is TGTGCCAGCAGCTTAGACAGGGGGCTCCGCTACGAAAAACTGTTTTTT. It codes for CASSLDRGLRYEKLFF.

The chain is built from TRBV3-1 (or the pseudogene TRBV3-2) and TRBJ2-2; no reliable D call. This CDR3 contains 12 residues. CDR1 is LGHDT, CDR2 YNNKEL, per germline (reference sequence). The germline V and J ends were trimmed by 3 bases and 6 bases, with 5 bases remaining between them. The CDR3 bases are TGTGCCAGCAGCCAGCCGGCCGGGGAGCTGTTTTTT. It encodes CASSQPAGELFF.

This clone appeared a few times. The genes are TRBV7-2 and TRBJ2-7; TRBD2 matches at 8 bases. This CDR3 has 15 residues. Germline loops: CDR1 SGHTA, CDR2 FQGNSA. J gave up 4 bases and V 1 base, and 6 bases lay outside the gene matches. CDR3 DNA: TGTGCCAGCAGCTTAGTGCCGGGAGGGGGTTACGAGCAGTACTTC. Protein sequence: CASSLVPGGGYEQYF.

The rearrangement links TRBV3-1 (or the pseudogene TRBV3-2) to TRBJ1-3; TRBD1 aligns across 11 bases. The junction had 2 bases not matched to a gene; V was cut back by 5 bases and J by 2 bases. The CDR3 runs 15 residues. Germline V gives CDR1 LGHDT, CDR2 YNNKEL (reference sequence). The CDR3 reads CASSLDRGPGNTIYF. The CDR3, as DNA: TGTGCCAGCAGCTTGGACAGGGGGCCTGGAAACACCATATATTTT.

The DNA for the CDR3 is TGTGCCACCGGGGACAGGGCGGAAGAAAAACTGTTTTTT. This gives the protein CATGDRAEEKLFF. The genes are TRBV12-3 or TRBV12-4 and TRBJ1-4, with TRBD1 identical over 9 bases. The CDR3 has 13 residues. V lost 10 bases to trimming and J lost 8 bases; unmatched junction nucleotides: 8.

This clone was counted a single time. The rearrangement uses TRBV5-1 and TRBJ1-4; 9 bases fit TRBD1. CDR3 length: 12 residues. Germline loops: CDR1 SGHRS, CDR2 YFSETQ. The ends lost 4 bases at V and 11 bases at J; junction bases unmatched: 3. The CDR3 region is CASSLGQGKLFF. The CDR3 region has the DNA TGCGCCAGCAGCCTAGGACAGGGGAAACTGTTTTTT. Combining the CDR3 with reference TRBV5-1 and TRBJ1-4 gives the whole variable domain KAGVTQTPRYLIKTRGQQVTLSCSPISGHRSVSWYQQTPGQGLQFLFEYFSETQRNKGNFPGRFSGRQFSNSRSEMNVSTLELGDSALYLCASSLGQGKLFFGSGTQLSVL.